These 6 T cell receptor beta chains were all obtained from the same sample, sequenced in a study of T cells in Graves' hyperthyroidism and ophthalmopathy. TCR beta CDR3 sequences were amplified from RNA transcripts. First-round RT-PCR targeting the TCR CDR3 was performed with the HTBI primer set. MiXCR was run by TCRdb on the multiplex PCR reads, yielding one entry per CDR3 protein. The sample records some 460,000 distinct CDR3 sequences, 15% to 18% being singletons. Source material: blood. The receptors here all came from a woman aged 18-30 years with Graves' hyperthyroidism.

There are many counts of this clonotype. The V and J genes are TRBV2 and TRBJ2-2; D not certain. V was cut by 7 bases and J by 4 bases, with 13 bases left in between. Germline V gene sequence: CDR1 SNHLY, CDR2 FYNNEI. This CDR3 comprises 14 residues. CDR3 DNA: TGTGCCAGCAAGGTCAGATGGGGCACCGGGGAGCTGTTTTTT. This translates into CASKVRWGTGELFF.

This clonotype was seen at least ten times. This sequence joins TRBV2 and TRBJ2-7; no clear D gene. With 6 bases removed from V and 5 bases from J, the gap between germline ends came to 14 bases. In germline, CDR1 is SNHLY, CDR2 FYNNEI. The CDR3 is 13 residues long. CDR3 coding DNA: TGTGCCAGCAGCGTCACCCGACAAGACGAGCAGTACTTC. Translated: CASSVTRQDEQYF.

This chain links TRBV4-2 with TRBJ1-1; D is uncertain. Germline V lookup: CDR1 LGHNA, CDR2 YNFKEQ. V was cut by 0 bases and J by 4 bases, with 9 bases left in between. This CDR3 is 14 amino acids long. Here the CDR3 DNA reads TGTGCCAGCAGCCAAGATTTGATGCGCACTGAAGCTTTCTTT. Translating gives CASSQDLMRTEAFF.

This clonotype came up a few times. The chain carries TRBV5-8 and TRBJ1-2, with D unclear. V was shortened by 4 bases and J by 3 bases, with 10 bases between the two germline ends. The germline V gene encodes CDR1 SGHTS and CDR2 YDEGEE. The CDR3 has 13 residues. The CDR3 DNA reads as TGTGCCAGCAGCCTAGGATTTGACTATGGCTACACCTTC. Its protein is CASSLGFDYGYTF.

In the case of this clonotype: A much larger clone differs from this one at a single base, so this may be a read error. The rearrangement uses TRBV6-2 or TRBV6-3 and TRBJ2-2; D uncertain. Germline lookup yields CDR1 MNHEY and CDR2 SVGEGT. This CDR3 comprises 15 residues. The V and J ends lost 4 bases and 6 bases respectively, with 15 bases between them. The CDR3 DNA reads TGTGCCAGCAGTTCCTTCCGCAGTAACGCCGGGGAGCTGTTTTTT. Its protein product is CASSSFRSNAGELFF.

This clonotype was seen many times. The J gene is TRBJ2-1, the V gene TRBV11-2; 8 bases are a match to TRBD2. The germline CDR1 and CDR2 sequences are SGHAT and FQNNGV. CDR3 length: 14 amino acids. V trimming: 3 bases; J trimming: 3 bases; junction bases outside the gene matches: 1. CDR3 bases: TGTGCCAGCAGCTTGCGGGGGGTCTACAATGAGCAGTTCTTC. Its translation: CASSLRGVYNEQFF.